The clone carrying this T cell receptor beta chain occurred a few times. The antigen remains unidentified. This CDR3 is built from 16 residues. Germline CDR1 is SGHVS and CDR2 is FQNEAQ. V lost 4 bases to trimming and J lost 5 bases; unmatched junction nucleotides: 8. In making TCR beta libraries, quantitative 5'-RACE with molecular barcodes was used. MiXCR, applied by TCRdb to the 5' RACE reads, yields one record per CDR3 protein. The sample yields 250,000 to 350,000 distinct CDR3 sequences, around 21% seen once. The source of the sample is a study of CD8 T cells in ankylosing spondylitis. Study-wide results and limits: Ankylosing spondylitis blood seemed to carry a telltale TCR beta motif made of roughly 8 highly homologous variants. In synovial fluid and blood from reactive arthritis, some motif variants were previously reported.

The sequence was obtained from a female donor with ankylosing spondylitis or in good health (not recorded which). Input material: blood, either unsorted or a sorted T cell fraction (not recorded which). The genes are TRBV7-8 and TRBJ2-3; 11 bases map to TRBD2. The CDR3 coding sequence is TGTGCCAGCAGCTCCGGGACTAGCGGAAGGGGAGATACGCAGTATTTT. This sequence encodes CASSSGTSGRGDTQYF.